A few counts support the clone carrying this T cell receptor (beta chain). What it recognizes is unknown. TCR beta CDR3 regions were amplified from RNA. An initial round of RT-PCR targeting the TCR CDR3 relied on the HTBI primer set. In TCRdb, the multiplex PCR reads were re-called with MiXCR into one record per CDR3 protein. The sample yields some 490,000 distinct CDR3 sequences, roughly 23% seen once. This entry is derived from a study of T cells in Graves' hyperthyroidism and ophthalmopathy. Among ophthalmopathy patients, the Clinical Activity Score reached at least 3, the NOSPECS grade reached at least 4, and duration remained under 3 months. Diagnostic assessment was based on clinical symptoms, serum thyroxine and TRAb, thyroid ultrasound and orbital computed tomography. Points from the study as a whole: Ophthalmopathy and stable hyperthyroidism were told apart by a 13 V-J model. Most thyroid clonotypes expanded above 0.001 appeared in blood too.

Trimming removed 1 base from V and 0 bases from J, with 10 bases in between. This CDR3 has 15 amino acids. The chain combines TRBV12-3 or TRBV12-4 with TRBJ2-7, with D perhaps given as TRBD1 or TRBD2 (5 bases each). Material for sequencing was blood. The receptor was derived from an older woman with Graves' ophthalmopathy. CDR3: CASSLGGSVSYEQYF. CDR3 DNA sequence: TGTGCCAGCAGTTTAGGGGGGTCTGTCTCCTACGAGCAGTACTTC.